Following are 3 T cell receptor beta chains from one sample sequenced in a study of early stage breast cancer tumors. Assay: immunoSEQ multiplex PCR; the TCRdb copy retains only in-frame clones and omits some. The table has 45,000 to 65,000 clones, around 80% seen once. Sequenced material: blood. All receptors derive from a person in their 40s with breast cancer.

This clone occurred once. The chain has TRBV30 and TRBJ2-3; TRBD1 matches at 10 bases. This CDR3 is 17 amino acids long. J gave up 7 bases and V 8 bases, and 21 bases lay outside the gene matches. Germline CDR1 reads GTSNPN; CDR2 reads SVGIG (reference sequence). The CDR3 sequence is CAATGGYTLLAMNTQYF. CDR3 nucleotides: TGTGCCGCGACAGGGGGCTACACTCTTCTCGCTATGAATACGCAGTATTTT.

The chain employs TRBV19 and TRBJ2-3, with D unresolved. The CDR3 has 15 residues. Germline V gives CDR1 LNHDA, CDR2 SQIVND (reference sequence). V was pared by 5 bases and J by 2 bases, with 14 bases between. This CDR3 reads CASSSAEDLTDTQYF. In DNA, the CDR3 is TGTGCCAGTAGTTCCGCGGAAGACCTCACAGATACGCAGTATTTT.

This clone was recorded once. V and J are TRBV27 and TRBJ2-5; D is unresolved. The CDR3 covers 13 residues. Trimming removed 2 bases at V and 3 bases at J, with 7 bases between. Germline V gene data show CDR1 as MNHEY and CDR2 as SMNVEV (reference sequence). CDR3 DNA sequence: TGTGCCAGCAGTTTAGCCTCCGAAGAGACCCAGTACTTC. Translated: CASSLASEETQYF.